The TCR beta chain described here comes from a study of cytomegalovirus exposure and HLA in healthy donors. Overall study results and limits: Highly shared variants forming one cluster were likely a sequencing artifact. According to the study, about 180 TCR beta chains were cytomegalovirus-associated. What TCR beta sequences reportedly achieved was accurate prediction of HLA-A and HLA-B alleles in most subjects.

The PCR ran on 60 Vbeta and 13 Jbeta primers. Data came from immunoSEQ multiplex PCR; TCRdb stores just in-frame clones and leaves some out. The sample contains 150,000 to 200,000 clones, approximately 81% of which appear only once. CDR3 size: 16 residues. CDR1 SGHRS and CDR2 YFSETQ come from the germline V gene. V lost 0 bases to trimming and J lost 6 bases; unmatched junction nucleotides: 8. Of note for this clone: The target antigen is unknown.

This rearrangement joins TRBV5-1 to TRBJ2-1, with 8 bases lining up with TRBD2. Sequencing was done on a sample of PBMCs. The source of this sequence is a man aged 18-30 years in good health and CMV-seropositive. CDR3 coding DNA: TGCGCCAGCAGCTTGGAGGGGGGGACTAGAGTCAATGAGCAGTTCTTC. Translated: CASSLEGGTRVNEQFF.